Listed here are 17 T cell receptor beta chains from one sample, sequenced in a study of T cell changes during pregnancy in multiple sclerosis. Assay: immunoSEQ multiplex PCR; the TCRdb copy retains only in-frame clones and omits some. The sample lists about 69,000 clones, 75% to 95% occurring once. Sample: CD4+ T cells from peripheral blood mononuclear cells, taken in the third trimester of pregnancy. These receptors came from a female donor in good health, enrolled as a control in a pregnancy study.

The rearrangement joins TRBV6-5 to TRBJ2-6; D remains ambiguous. V lost 4 bases and J lost 2, with 12 bases in between. The CDR3 has 16 residues. Germline assignment: CDR1 MNHEY and CDR2 SVGAGI. The CDR3, as DNA: TGTGCCAGCAGTTTCACCTTAGCTACTGGGGCCAACGTCCTGACTTTC. Encoded protein: CASSFTLATGANVLTF.

The sample holds a few counts of this clone. DNA of the CDR3: TGTGCCAGCAGCCAAAGACGGGGAACTAATTCACCCCTCCACTTT. Protein product: CASSQRRGTNSPLHF. The V call is TRBV4-2, the J call TRBJ1-6; no clear D. This CDR3 comprises 15 residues. V shed 2 bases and J shed 6 bases, with 11 bases lying between them. CDR1 and CDR2 from the germline V gene are LGHNA and YNFKEQ.

The chain has TRBV30 and TRBJ1-2, with D perhaps matching TRBD1 (6 bases). Germline CDR1 GTSNPN, CDR2 SVGIG (reference sequence). V gave up 2 bases and J gave up 4 bases, with 11 bases separating them. The CDR3 covers 13 residues. As DNA, the CDR3 is TGTGCCTGGAGTAAGCAGGGGACCTATGGCTACACCTTC. Protein: CAWSKQGTYGYTF.

The gene calls are TRBV7-2 and TRBJ2-3; D perhaps matches TRBD2 (6 bases). The V end was cut by 7 bases, the J end by 5 bases, with 19 bases between. CDR1 and CDR2 (germline): SGHTA, FQGNSA. CDR3 length: 15 residues. CDR3 sequence (DNA): TGTGCCAGCACCTTGCCGGGTCTAGCGTTAGATACGCAGTATTTT. Its protein is CASTLPGLALDTQYF. The full variable domain, in which reference TRBV7-2 and TRBJ2-3 provide the parts outside the CDR3, is GAGVSQSPSNKVTEKGKDVELRCDPISGHTALYWYRQSLGQGLEFLIYFQGNSAPDKSGLPSDRFSAERTGGSVSTLTIQRTQQEDSAVYLCASTLPGLALDTQYFGPGTRLTVL.

The chain recombines TRBV30 with TRBJ1-1, with a tentative D call TRBD1 (5 bases). V was pared by 0 bases and J by 4 bases, with 15 bases between. The CDR3 covers 15 residues. Germline CDR1 reads GTSNPN; CDR2 reads SVGIG (reference sequence). The CDR3 sequence is CAWSVRDRITTEAFF. The CDR3 nucleotides are TGTGCCTGGAGTGTACGCGACAGAATTACCACTGAAGCTTTCTTT.

The chain carries TRBV19 and TRBJ1-6; D remains unclear. CDR1 is LNHDA, CDR2 SQIVND, per germline (reference sequence). CDR3 length equals 14 residues. V shed 3 bases and J shed 7 bases, with 10 bases lying between them. The CDR3 is CASSIADKNSPLHF. DNA of the CDR3: TGTGCCAGTAGTATTGCAGACAAAAATTCACCCCTCCACTTT.

The gene calls are TRBV27 and TRBJ1-3; D is uncertain. The CDR3 consists of 17 residues. Germline CDR1 and CDR2: MNHEY and SMNVEV (reference sequence). V gave up 4 bases and J gave up 0 bases, with 16 bases separating them. CDR3 in DNA: TGTGCCAGCAGTTCTTCTCCAAGCGGAAGCTCTGGAAACACCATATATTTT. The encoded protein is CASSSSPSGSSGNTIYF.

This chain connects TRBV19 to TRBJ2-3, with D tentatively TRBD1 (6 bases). The CDR3 has 16 amino acids. Trimming took 3 bases from V and 0 from J, leaving 13 bases between them. CDR1 and CDR2 (germline): LNHDA, SQIVND (reference sequence). The CDR3 reads CASSIGGFGSTDTQYF. The DNA for the CDR3 is TGTGCCAGTAGTATTGGGGGCTTCGGGAGCACAGATACGCAGTATTTT.

The chain has TRBV19 and TRBJ1-6; possibly TRBD1 for D (6 bases). CDR3 length: 15 amino acids. Germline V gives CDR1 LNHDA, CDR2 SQIVND (reference sequence). V was cut by 3 bases and J by 3 bases, with 9 bases left in between. CDR3 nucleotides: TGTGCCAGTAGTATCGACAGGAGCTATAATTCACCCCTCCACTTT. Its translation: CASSIDRSYNSPLHF.

The rearrangement joins TRBV9 to TRBJ1-2; TRBD1 matches at 9 bases. CDR3 length: 15 residues. Trimming cost V 4 bases and J 1 base; bases outside gene matches: 5. CDR1 SGDLS and CDR2 YYNGEE come from the germline V gene. The CDR3 DNA sequence: TGTGCCAGCAGCCGTTTGGGACAGGGTAACTATGGCTACACCTTC. Translation gives CASSRLGQGNYGYTF.

The chain joins TRBV19 to TRBJ1-6; D unresolved. Germline V gives CDR1 LNHDA, CDR2 SQIVND (reference sequence). V gave up 4 bases and J gave up 7 bases, with 8 bases separating them. The CDR3 sequence is 13 residues long. The CDR3 nucleotides are TGTGCCAGTAGTAGGCGGGGAAATTCACCCCTCCACTTT. As protein: CASSRRGNSPLHF. The whole variable domain, filled in from reference TRBV19 and TRBJ1-6, reads DGGITQSPKYLFRKEGQNVTLSCEQNLNHDAMYWYRQDPGQGLRLIYYSQIVNDFQKGDIAEGYSVSREKKESFPLTVTSAQKNPTAFYLCASSRRGNSPLHFGNGTRLTVT.

This sequence joins TRBV6-1 and TRBJ2-3; D is perhaps TRBD2 (5 bases). The CDR3 length is 15 residues. CDR1 is MNHNS and CDR2 is SASEGT in the germline V gene. V dropped 3 bases and J dropped 0 bases, with 10 bases sitting between them. DNA for the CDR3: TGTGCCAGCAGTGAGGACTCTGCGAGCACAGATACGCAGTATTTT. This gives the protein CASSEDSASTDTQYF.

This clone was counted only a few times. V usage is TRBV2 and J usage is TRBJ2-1, with TRBD2 matching 7 bases. The germline CDR1 and CDR2 sequences are SNHLY and FYNNEI. Losses at the gene ends were 4 bases for V and 8 bases for J; bases not matched to a gene: 8. The CDR3 contains 14 residues. CDR3 nucleotide sequence: TGTGCCAGCAGTGGCCAGCGGGGACTACATGAGCAGTTCTTC. This gives the protein CASSGQRGLHEQFF. The full variable domain, with the rest looked up from reference TRBV2 and TRBJ2-1, is EPEVTQTPSHQVTQMGQEVILRCVPISNHLYFYWYRQILGQKVEFLVSFYNNEISEKSEIFDDQFSVERPDGSNFTLKIRSTKLEDSAMYFCASSGQRGLHEQFFGPGTRLTVL.

The J gene is TRBJ1-2, the V gene TRBV6-5; TRBD1 agrees at 7 bases. The CDR3 totals 13 residues. Per the germline V gene, CDR1 is MNHEY and CDR2 is SVGAGI. Trimming took 5 bases from V and 8 from J; bases not matched to a gene: 8. The CDR3 sequence: CASSRTGAEGYTF. CDR3 bases: TGTGCCAGCAGTAGAACAGGGGCTGAAGGCTACACCTTC.

The chain has TRBV7-2 and TRBJ2-3; 10 nucleotides agree with TRBD2. Trimming at V came to 7 bases and at J to 14 bases, leaving 15 bases not matched to a gene. CDR1 is SGHTA and CDR2 is FQGNSA in the germline V gene. The CDR3 loop spans 14 amino acids. CDR3 in DNA: TGTGCCAGCACCACACCCCAACTAGCGGGGCGGCGGTATTTT. Translation: CASTTPQLAGRRYF.

The chain uses TRBV7-3 and TRBJ2-7, with TRBD1 identical over 8 bases. Germline CDR1 is SGHTA and CDR2 is FQGTGA. The CDR3 is 14 amino acids. After removal of 4 bases from V and 0 bases from J, the junction contained 2 bases not matched to a gene. The CDR3 DNA reads TGTGCCAGCAGCTCCACAGGGGGCTCCTACGAGCAGTACTTC. The encoded protein is CASSSTGGSYEQYF.

The rearrangement uses TRBV30 and TRBJ1-3; D perhaps matches TRBD1 (5 bases). The germline V gene encodes CDR1 GTSNPN and CDR2 SVGIG (reference sequence). The CDR3 loop spans 13 amino acids. The V end lost 4 bases, the J end lost 3 bases, and 10 bases lay between the germline ends. Here the CDR3 reads CAWTGLIGNTIYF. CDR3 DNA sequence: TGTGCCTGGACAGGGCTTATTGGAAACACCATATATTTT.